Included here is one T cell receptor (beta chain) sequence, with context. The CDR3 contains 13 residues. This entry belongs to a study of shared T cell receptors in the human thymus. Some clones are missing from TCRdb's copy, which holds only in-frame ones; the method was immunoSEQ multiplex PCR. This table holds hundreds of thousands of clones, roughly 90% found once. These same records also appear under a second study, on human thymus T cells. According to that study: Immunologically healthy infants in Finland undergoing congenital heart defect surgery were the donors. Thymus pieces cut out during corrective heart surgery were the tissue that was used. An apparent bias in V and J gene usage was seen in thymic and blood repertoires. A high degree of thymic repertoire overlap among unrelated individuals was reported in related research.

This clonotype originated in a boy younger than two with a congenital heart defect. The chain employs TRBV12-2 and TRBJ1-2; the table's D call, TRBD1, has no DNA check behind it. TRBV12-2 is annotated as a pseudogene. Specimen: thymocytes. Written as DNA, the CDR3 is TGTGCAACCCTCAGACAGGGAGACTATGGCTACACCTTC. It is translated as CATLRQGDYGYTF.